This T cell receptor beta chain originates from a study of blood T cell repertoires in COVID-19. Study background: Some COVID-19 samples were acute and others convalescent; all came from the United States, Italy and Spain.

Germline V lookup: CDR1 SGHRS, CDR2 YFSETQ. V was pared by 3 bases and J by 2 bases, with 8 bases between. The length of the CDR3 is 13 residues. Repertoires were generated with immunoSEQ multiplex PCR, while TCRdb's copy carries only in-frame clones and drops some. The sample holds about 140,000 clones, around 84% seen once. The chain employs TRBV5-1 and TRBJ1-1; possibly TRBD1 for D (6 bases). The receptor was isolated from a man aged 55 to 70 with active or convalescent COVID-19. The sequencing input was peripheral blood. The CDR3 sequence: CASSSGVNTEAFF. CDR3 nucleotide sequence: TGCGCCAGCAGCTCAGGGGTAAACACTGAAGCTTTCTTT.